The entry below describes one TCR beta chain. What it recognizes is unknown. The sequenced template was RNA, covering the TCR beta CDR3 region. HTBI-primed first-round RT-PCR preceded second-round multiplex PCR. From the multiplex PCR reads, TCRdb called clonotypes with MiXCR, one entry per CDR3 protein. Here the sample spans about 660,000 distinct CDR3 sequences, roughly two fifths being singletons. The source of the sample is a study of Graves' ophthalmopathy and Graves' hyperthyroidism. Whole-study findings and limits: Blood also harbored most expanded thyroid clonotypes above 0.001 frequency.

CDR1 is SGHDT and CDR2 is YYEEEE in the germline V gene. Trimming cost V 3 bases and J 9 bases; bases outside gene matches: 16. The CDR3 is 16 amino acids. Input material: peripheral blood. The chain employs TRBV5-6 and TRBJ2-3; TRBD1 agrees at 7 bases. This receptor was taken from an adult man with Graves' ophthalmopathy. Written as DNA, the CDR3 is TGTGCCAGCAGCTCATTCGCGGTTCACAGGGGTCGGACGCAGTATTTT. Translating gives CASSSFAVHRGRTQYF.